A selection of T cell receptor beta chains follows, all from one sample in a study of T cell responses to AZD1222 COVID-19 vaccine. Data came from immunoSEQ multiplex PCR; TCRdb stores just in-frame clones and leaves some out. Of 60,000 to 75,000 clones in the sample, about 80% were seen once. The sequenced sample was peripheral blood, obtained 28 days after the second AZD1222 dose. The receptors come from an adult who received the AZD1222 COVID-19 vaccine. The CDR3 runs from the conserved cysteine through the conserved F or W. Fields, in order: D gene, J gene, clone size, V gene, CDR3 protein, CDR3 DNA. D genes are given only for firm matches. The size of a clone is reported for some rows only, either as once, few or many, or as a class for expanded clones.

D: TRBD1; J: TRBJ1-2; size: once; V: TRBV28; CDR3: CASSLPRTGRYGYTF; DNA: TGTGCCAGCAGTCTACCCAGGACAGGAAGATATGGCTACACCTTC
D: NA; J: TRBJ1-2; size: NA; V: TRBV21-1; CDR3: CASSVRDRAYGYTF; DNA: TGTGCCAGCAGCGTACGGGACAGGGCCTATGGCTACACCTTC
D: TRBD1; J: TRBJ1-2; size: NA; V: TRBV19; CDR3: CASSIGSGQTQTNYGYTF; DNA: TGTGCCAGTAGTATAGGCTCGGGACAGACTCAAACGAACTATGGCTACACCTTC
D: NA; J: TRBJ1-1; size: NA; V: TRBV6-5; CDR3: CASSRGDYTEAFF; DNA: TGTGCCAGCAGCCGGGGCGATTACACTGAAGCTTTCTTT
D: NA; J: TRBJ1-6; size: once; V: TRBV6-5; CDR3: CASSREPFGSPLHF; DNA: TGTGCCAGCAGTCGAGAACCCTTCGGTTCACCCCTCCACTTT
D: TRBD1; J: TRBJ2-2; size: NA; V: TRBV5-1; CDR3: CASSLTGGAFSDTGELFF; DNA: TGCGCCAGCAGCTTGACAGGGGGCGCTTTTTCGGACACCGGGGAGCTGTTTTTT
D: TRBD2; J: TRBJ2-1; size: NA; V: TRBV30; CDR3: CAWTLAGVTYNEQFF; DNA: TGTGCCTGGACCTTAGCGGGGGTTACATACAATGAGCAGTTCTTC
D: NA; J: TRBJ1-5; size: once; V: TRBV12-3/TRBV12-4; CDR3: CASSSDSNQPQHF; DNA: TGTGCCAGCAGTTCTGATAGCAATCAGCCCCAGCATTTT
D: NA; J: TRBJ1-2; size: NA; V: TRBV20-1; CDR3: CSTDENYGYTF; DNA: TGCAGTACAGACGAAAACTATGGCTACACCTTC
D: NA; J: TRBJ1-1; size: NA; V: TRBV27; CDR3: CASSFLAMNTEAFF; DNA: TGTGCCAGCAGTTTTTTGGCCATGAACACTGAAGCTTTCTTT
D: TRBD1; J: TRBJ2-7; size: NA; V: TRBV5-5; CDR3: CASSGDRGRNEQYF; DNA: TGTGCCAGCAGCGGCGACAGGGGTCGTAACGAGCAGTACTTC
D: TRBD1; J: TRBJ1-2; size: once; V: TRBV7-2; CDR3: CASSPQGQGFHGYTF; DNA: TGTGCCAGCAGTCCCCAGGGACAGGGGTTCCATGGCTACACCTTC
D: NA; J: TRBJ2-2; size: NA; V: TRBV7-9; CDR3: CASSLSDVANTGELFF; DNA: TGTGCCAGCAGCTTATCCGATGTCGCGAACACCGGGGAGCTGTTTTTT
D: NA; J: TRBJ1-1; size: NA; V: TRBV3-1/TRBV3-2; CDR3: CASSQTSPMNTEAFF; DNA: TGTGCCAGCAGCCAGACCAGCCCTATGAACACTGAAGCTTTCTTT
D: NA; J: TRBJ1-6; size: NA; V: TRBV3-1/TRBV3-2; CDR3: CASSQVSDKSPLHF; DNA: TGTGCCAGCAGCCAAGTGTCGGACAAATCACCCCTCCACTTT
D: NA; J: TRBJ1-1; size: NA; V: TRBV11-2; CDR3: CASSKGYVTEAFF; DNA: TGTGCCAGCAGCAAAGGGTATGTTACTGAAGCTTTCTTT
D: TRBD1; J: TRBJ2-5; size: once; V: TRBV18; CDR3: CASSPGTAVETQYF; DNA: TGTGCCAGCTCGCCCGGGACAGCCGTGGAGACCCAGTACTTC
D: NA; J: TRBJ2-7; size: NA; V: TRBV2; CDR3: CASMTGLFSYEQYF; DNA: TGTGCCAGTATGACGGGACTTTTCTCCTACGAGCAGTACTTC
D: NA; J: TRBJ2-7; size: NA; V: TRBV6-5; CDR3: CAPRGGPPYEQYF; DNA: TGTGCCCCCAGAGGCGGGCCTCCCTACGAGCAGTACTTC
D: TRBD1; J: TRBJ2-4; size: NA; V: TRBV27; CDR3: CASSSGGLAKNIQYF; DNA: TGTGCCAGCAGTTCAGGGGGCCTTGCCAAAAACATTCAGTACTTC
D: TRBD1; J: TRBJ2-7; size: NA; V: TRBV6-5; CDR3: CASSWRKTGSSYEQYF; DNA: TGTGCCAGCAGTTGGAGAAAGACAGGGTCCTCCTACGAGCAGTACTTC
D: NA; J: TRBJ1-4; size: NA; V: TRBV6-5; CDR3: CATLGGNNEKLFF; DNA: TGTGCCACCCTTGGGGGGAATAATGAAAAACTGTTTTTT
D: NA; J: TRBJ1-2; size: few; V: TRBV3-1/TRBV3-2; CDR3: CASSQEGGNYGYTF; DNA: TGTGCCAGCAGCCAAGAAGGCGGGAACTATGGCTACACCTTC
D: NA; J: TRBJ2-2; size: once; V: TRBV7-2; CDR3: CASTPGNPGELFF; DNA: TGTGCCAGCACCCCAGGGAATCCCGGGGAGCTGTTTTTT
D: NA; J: TRBJ2-7; size: once; V: TRBV12-3/TRBV12-4; CDR3: CASSSLPREQYF; DNA: TGTGCCAGCAGTTCCCTGCCACGAGAGCAGTACTTC
D: NA; J: TRBJ1-2; size: NA; V: TRBV5-1; CDR3: CASSMDRSYGYTF; DNA: TGCGCCAGCAGCATGGACAGAAGTTATGGCTACACCTTC
D: TRBD2; J: TRBJ2-5; size: NA; V: TRBV24-1; CDR3: CATSEWASGGMETQYF; DNA: TGTGCCACCAGTGAATGGGCTAGCGGGGGGATGGAGACCCAGTACTTC
D: NA; J: TRBJ1-5; size: NA; V: TRBV2; CDR3: CASREQVLGQPQHF; DNA: TGTGCCAGCAGGGAACAGGTACTGGGTCAGCCCCAGCATTTT
D: NA; J: TRBJ1-4; size: NA; V: TRBV28; CDR3: CASSQADPRAGKLFF; DNA: TGTGCCAGCAGCCAGGCCGATCCCCGGGCGGGAAAACTGTTTTTT
D: NA; J: TRBJ2-7; size: NA; V: TRBV6-6; CDR3: CASSQLGGSVQYF; DNA: TGTGCCAGCAGCCAACTGGGAGGATCCGTGCAGTACTTC
D: NA; J: TRBJ1-2; size: NA; V: TRBV5-1; CDR3: CASSLEGRGRGGYTF; DNA: TGCGCCAGCAGCTTGGAAGGCCGGGGGCGGGGTGGCTACACCTTC
D: TRBD1; J: TRBJ2-1; size: NA; V: TRBV3-1/TRBV3-2; CDR3: CASSPVRTGKGEQFF; DNA: TGTGCCAGCAGCCCAGTGAGGACAGGGAAGGGAGAGCAGTTCTTC
D: NA; J: TRBJ2-2; size: NA; V: TRBV28; CDR3: CASSFRLPDSDTGELFF; DNA: TGTGCCAGCAGTTTCCGCCTTCCGGACAGCGACACCGGGGAGCTGTTTTTT
D: TRBD2; J: TRBJ2-7; size: NA; V: TRBV12-5; CDR3: CASGLSAGTREAYEQYF; DNA: TGTGCTAGTGGTTTGTCCGCCGGGACTAGGGAAGCCTACGAGCAGTACTTC
D: NA; J: TRBJ1-6; size: NA; V: TRBV6-5; CDR3: CASSYSSGPYNSPLHF; DNA: TGTGCCAGCAGTTACTCCTCGGGGCCGTATAATTCACCCCTCCACTTT
D: NA; J: TRBJ2-1; size: once; V: TRBV19; CDR3: CASSMRSSSYNEQFF; DNA: TGTGCCAGTAGTATGCGCAGCAGCTCCTACAATGAGCAGTTCTTC
D: NA; J: TRBJ2-1; size: NA; V: TRBV9; CDR3: CASSAVLWDRHNEQFF; DNA: TGTGCCAGCAGCGCGGTACTCTGGGACCGACACAATGAGCAGTTCTTC
D: NA; J: TRBJ1-1; size: NA; V: TRBV7-2; CDR3: CASSHSTGNTEAFF; DNA: TGTGCCAGCAGCCACTCGACAGGGAACACTGAAGCTTTCTTT
D: NA; J: TRBJ1-2; size: NA; V: TRBV5-1; CDR3: CASSFGGAANYGYTF; DNA: TGCGCCAGCAGCTTTGGGGGGGCGGCTAACTATGGCTACACCTTC
D: NA; J: TRBJ2-2; size: NA; V: TRBV27; CDR3: CASRIRTNTGELFF; DNA: TGTGCCAGCAGGATCAGGACGAACACCGGGGAGCTGTTTTTT
D: NA; J: TRBJ1-6; size: NA; V: TRBV19; CDR3: CASSIDAWTGRSPLHF; DNA: TGTGCCAGTAGTATAGATGCATGGACTGGAAGGTCACCCCTCCACTTT
D: NA; J: TRBJ2-7; size: NA; V: TRBV3-1/TRBV3-2; CDR3: CASNSGYEQYF; DNA: TGTGCCAGCAACTCAGGGTACGAGCAGTACTTC
D: NA; J: TRBJ1-2; size: NA; V: TRBV7-8; CDR3: CASRPREANYGYTF; DNA: TGTGCCAGCAGACCAAGGGAAGCTAACTATGGCTACACCTTC
D: NA; J: TRBJ1-2; size: NA; V: TRBV30; CDR3: CAKAQGIYGYTF; DNA: TGTGCCAAGGCGCAGGGCATCTATGGCTACACCTTC
D: TRBD2; J: TRBJ2-5; size: NA; V: TRBV3-1/TRBV3-2; CDR3: CASSRPRGARETQYF; DNA: TGTGCCAGCAGCCGCCCGCGGGGGGCCAGAGAGACCCAGTACTTC
D: TRBD1; J: TRBJ1-2; size: NA; V: TRBV12-3/TRBV12-4; CDR3: CASIMTGGNGYTF; DNA: TGTGCCAGCATTATGACAGGGGGCAATGGCTACACCTTC
D: NA; J: TRBJ1-4; size: few; V: TRBV10-3; CDR3: CAIRNRDVRDEKLFF; DNA: TGTGCCATCAGAAACAGGGACGTTAGGGATGAAAAACTGTTTTTT
D: TRBD1; J: TRBJ2-4; size: NA; V: TRBV19; CDR3: CASSDGTGGNIQYF; DNA: TGTGCCAGTAGCGACGGGACAGGGGGAAACATTCAGTACTTC
D: NA; J: TRBJ1-2; size: NA; V: TRBV5-1; CDR3: CASSLAGGTGTGYGYTF; DNA: TGCGCCAGCAGCTTGGCCGGAGGAACAGGGACGGGATATGGCTACACCTTC
D: NA; J: TRBJ1-4; size: NA; V: TRBV5-1; CDR3: CASSQTRTEEKLFF; DNA: TGCGCCAGCAGCCAGACGAGGACGGAGGAAAAACTGTTTTTT
D: TRBD1; J: TRBJ1-5; size: NA; V: TRBV24-1; CDR3: CATSDSRQGYQPQHF; DNA: TGTGCCACCAGTGACTCCAGACAGGGGTATCAGCCCCAGCATTTT
D: TRBD1; J: TRBJ1-1; size: NA; V: TRBV10-3; CDR3: CAISESNRGNTEAFF; DNA: TGTGCCATCAGTGAGTCAAACAGGGGGAACACTGAAGCTTTCTTT
D: NA; J: TRBJ1-5; size: NA; V: TRBV5-1; CDR3: CASSLESPNQPQHF; DNA: TGCGCCAGCAGCTTAGAAAGTCCCAATCAGCCCCAGCATTTT
D: TRBD2; J: TRBJ2-1; size: NA; V: TRBV11-1; CDR3: CASSIRGGLFDNEQFF; DNA: TGTGCCAGCAGCATACGCGGGGGGCTCTTCGACAATGAGCAGTTCTTC
D: NA; J: TRBJ2-5; size: NA; V: TRBV12-3/TRBV12-4; CDR3: CASSSGTSETQYF; DNA: TGTGCCAGCAGCTCCGGGACTTCAGAGACCCAGTACTTC
D: TRBD1; J: TRBJ1-1; size: NA; V: TRBV7-9; CDR3: CASSLVAGGEGTEAFF; DNA: TGTGCCAGCAGCTTAGTGGCAGGGGGCGAGGGTACTGAAGCTTTCTTT
D: NA; J: TRBJ2-3; size: NA; V: TRBV10-2; CDR3: CASRNTGTDTQYF; DNA: TGCGCCAGCAGGAACACTGGCACAGATACGCAGTATTTT
D: TRBD1; J: TRBJ1-2; size: NA; V: TRBV6-1; CDR3: CASSQGLPGTGGGYTF; DNA: TGTGCCAGCAGTCAAGGGTTGCCCGGGACAGGGGGAGGCTACACCTTC
D: NA; J: TRBJ2-5; size: NA; V: TRBV6-2/TRBV6-3; CDR3: CASSYGATQYF; DNA: TGTGCCAGCAGTTACGGTGCGACCCAGTACTTC
D: NA; J: TRBJ2-7; size: NA; V: TRBV2; CDR3: CASKRDGTYEQYF; DNA: TGTGCCAGCAAAAGGGACGGCACCTACGAGCAGTACTTC